The 28 T cell receptor beta chains given below trace back to one sample, sequenced in a study of CD4+ T cells in melanoma. Profiled with immunoSEQ multiplex PCR; TCRdb holds only in-frame clones, not every one. Here the sample spans about 140,000 clones, 85% to 95% being singletons. The source is a human donor with melanoma.

J is TRBJ1-6 and V is TRBV27; 9 bases agree with TRBD1. The CDR3 has 14 amino acids. Germline-derived CDR1 and CDR2 are MNHEY and SMNVEV (reference sequence). The V segment lost 9 bases and the J segment 6 bases; nucleotides outside the gene matches: 6. CDR3 residues: CASARDRANSPLHF. The DNA for the CDR3 is TGTGCCAGTGCCCGGGACAGGGCTAATTCACCCCTCCACTTT.

This chain uses TRBV6-5 with TRBJ1-1; possible D gene TRBD1, 5 bases. V was trimmed by 4 bases and J by 0 bases, leaving 15 bases between them. The CDR3 has 16 amino acids. The germline gives CDR1 MNHEY, CDR2 SVGAGI. The DNA for the CDR3 is TGTGCCAGCAGTTTCTCGACAGCATTATTGAACACTGAAGCTTTCTTT. The encoded protein is CASSFSTALLNTEAFF.

The V gene is TRBV27, the J gene TRBJ1-2; no firm D call. Germline loops: CDR1 MNHEY, CDR2 SMNVEV (reference sequence). V dropped 2 bases and J dropped 0 bases, with 4 bases sitting between them. The CDR3 is made up of 13 amino acids. CDR3 DNA sequence: TGTGCCAGCAGTTTAAACCCTAACTATGGCTACACCTTC. This codes for CASSLNPNYGYTF.

The chain joins TRBV9 to TRBJ1-6; TRBD1 is a possible D gene (6 bases). The ends were cut back, 0 bases at V and 7 bases at J, with 17 bases in the middle. The CDR3 covers 17 residues. From germline, CDR1 is SGDLS and CDR2 YYNGEE. CDR3 bases: TGTGCCAGCAGCGTAGGTGCTAAGGGGGGACAAAATTCACCCCTCCACTTT. Encoded protein: CASSVGAKGGQNSPLHF.

The chain carries TRBV19 and TRBJ1-4; D remains ambiguous. Trimming pared 8 bases from V and 0 bases from J, leaving 13 bases between. CDR3 size: 15 residues. Germline values: CDR1 LNHDA, CDR2 SQIVND (reference sequence). The CDR3: CASVAGFSTNEKLFF. CDR3 nucleotides: TGTGCCAGTGTGGCAGGTTTTTCAACTAATGAAAAACTGTTTTTT.

In DNA, the CDR3 is TGTGCCAGCAGCTTAGACCGACGGGTAGCTAACTATGGCTACACCTTC. It yields the protein CASSLDRRVANYGYTF. The chain links TRBV11-2 to TRBJ1-2; D uncertain. This CDR3 has 16 amino acids. V lost 0 bases, J lost 0 bases, and 11 bases lay in between. Per the germline V gene, CDR1 is SGHAT and CDR2 is FQNNGV.

The chain combines TRBV11-2 with TRBJ2-5; TRBD1 matches at 7 bases. This CDR3 contains 16 residues. Germline V lookup: CDR1 SGHAT, CDR2 FQNNGV. The V segment lost 5 bases and the J segment 5 bases; nucleotides outside the gene matches: 14. The CDR3 spells CASSPYRTGGWETQYF. Here the CDR3 DNA reads TGTGCCAGCAGCCCATACCGGACAGGCGGATGGGAGACCCAGTACTTC.

This clone was seen only once. The chain links TRBV5-1 to TRBJ1-2; TRBD1 is a possible D gene (6 bases). Germline V gives CDR1 SGHRS, CDR2 YFSETQ. V shed 7 bases and J shed 8 bases, with 24 bases lying between them. The CDR3 has 15 residues. The CDR3, as DNA: TGCGCCAGCGGGAACGGGGCGGGGGCCTCGGGAGGCTACACCTTC. It encodes CASGNGAGASGGYTF.

The chain employs TRBV25-1 and TRBJ2-3; maybe TRBD2 (6 bases). V was shortened by 5 bases and J by 1 base, with 16 bases between the two germline ends. CDR3 size: 16 residues. The germline V gene has CDR1 MGHDK and CDR2 SYGVNS. The CDR3 sequence is CASSQSGRGRTDTQYF. DNA of the CDR3: TGTGCCAGCAGTCAAAGCGGGCGGGGTCGCACAGATACGCAGTATTTT.

The CDR3 region is CASSLAPQSTTEAFF. The CDR3 DNA sequence: TGTGCCAGCAGCTTGGCCCCCCAGTCGACCACTGAAGCTTTCTTT. The chain employs TRBV5-4 and TRBJ1-1; D gene uncertain. Germline loops: CDR1 SGHNT, CDR2 YYREEE (reference sequence). Trimming left V 0 bases short and J 4 bases short, with 13 bases between. The CDR3 totals 15 residues.

The gene calls are TRBV5-4 and TRBJ1-1, with 11 positions matching TRBD1. Looked up from germline, CDR1 is SGHNT and CDR2 is YYREEE (reference sequence). The CDR3 totals 16 residues. Trimming removed 0 bases from V and 3 bases from J; junction bases left unmatched: 4. The CDR3 region is CASSLALGQGDTEAFF. As DNA, the CDR3 is TGTGCCAGCAGCTTGGCCCTGGGACAGGGGGACACTGAAGCTTTCTTT.

The V call is TRBV4-2, the J call TRBJ1-2; TRBD1 might be the D (6 bases). This CDR3 has 18 amino acids. In germline, CDR1 is LGHNA, CDR2 YNFKEQ. Trimming removed 4 bases from V and 1 base from J, with 22 bases in between. CDR3 sequence: CASSPGVKSGQGNYGYTF. CDR3 DNA: TGTGCCAGCAGCCCAGGGGTGAAGAGCGGGCAGGGTAACTATGGCTACACCTTC.

This chain connects TRBV28 to TRBJ1-2; 10 nucleotides agree with TRBD1. CDR1 is MDHEN and CDR2 is SYDVKM in the germline V gene. V dropped 5 bases and J dropped 6; count of bases not matched to a gene: 12. CDR3 length: 16 amino acids. The CDR3 nucleotides read TGTGCCAGCAGTCTGACAGGGGGCATCGGGACTAATGGCTACACCTTC. Its translation is CASSLTGGIGTNGYTF.

The chain carries TRBV19 and TRBJ1-5; D gene ambiguous. V gave up 3 bases and J gave up 1 base, with 10 bases separating them. The CDR3 totals 15 residues. Germline lookup yields CDR1 LNHDA and CDR2 SQIVND (reference sequence). CDR3 DNA sequence: TGTGCCAGTAGTATCTCCGGGATCAGCAATCAGCCCCAGCATTTT. This sequence encodes CASSISGISNQPQHF.

This rearrangement joins TRBV27 to TRBJ2-3; 7 bases fit TRBD1. This CDR3 has 14 amino acids. Germline V CDR1 and CDR2: MNHEY, SMNVEV (reference sequence). The ends lost 6 bases at V and 0 bases at J; junction bases unmatched: 3. The CDR3 spells CASRKQGSTDTQYF. CDR3 DNA sequence: TGTGCCAGCAGAAAACAGGGGAGCACAGATACGCAGTATTTT.

The chain carries TRBV7-9 and TRBJ2-5, with a tentative D call TRBD1 (6 bases). Trimming took 6 bases from V and 1 from J, leaving 15 bases between them. Germline CDR1 reads SEHNR; CDR2 reads FQNEAQ (reference sequence). CDR3 size: 15 residues. In DNA form, the CDR3 reads TGTGCCAGCAGACCCCGCGTGGACAGCCAAGAGACCCAGTACTTC. Translated: CASRPRVDSQETQYF.

The genes are TRBV5-1 and TRBJ1-1, with TRBD1 matching 10 bases. Germline trimming cut 4 bases from V and 0 bases from J; bases unmatched to any gene: 0. Germline CDR1 reads SGHRS; CDR2 reads YFSETQ. The CDR3 is 14 amino acids. CDR3 DNA sequence: TGCGCCAGCAGCGGACAGGGGGTGAACACTGAAGCTTTCTTT. Translation: CASSGQGVNTEAFF.

The chain carries TRBV5-1 and TRBJ1-1; tentative D call: TRBD1 (5 bases). Trimming pared 5 bases from V and 1 base from J, leaving 12 bases between. CDR1 and CDR2 (germline): SGHRS, YFSETQ. The CDR3 extends over 14 amino acids. The CDR3 sequence: CASSRTGENTEAFF. The CDR3 DNA follows: TGCGCCAGCAGTCGGACGGGGGAGAACACTGAAGCTTTCTTT.

V gene TRBV4-1 combines with J gene TRBJ1-5, with a weak D call TRBD1 (6 bases). CDR1 and CDR2 (germline): MGHRA, YSYEKL. Trimming removed 3 bases at V and 7 bases at J, with 13 bases between. CDR3 length: 14 residues. The CDR3 DNA is TGCGCCAGCAGCCAGGAAACAGGGTACCAGCCCCAGCATTTT. Translated, it gives CASSQETGYQPQHF.

V usage is TRBV14 and J usage is TRBJ2-5, with 8 bases fitting TRBD2. V lost 4 bases, J lost 4 bases, and 5 bases stayed unmatched. The CDR3 loop spans 14 amino acids. Per germline, CDR1 SGHDN and CDR2 FVKESK. CDR3 sequence (DNA): TGTGCCAGCAGCCGCTACAGCGGGGGAGAGACCCAGTACTTC. Translated, it gives CASSRYSGGETQYF.

The J gene is TRBJ2-3, the V gene TRBV4-2, with 11 bases identical to TRBD2. With 0 bases clipped from V and 4 bases from J, the junction kept 12 bases outside the gene matches. Germline V lookup: CDR1 LGHNA, CDR2 YNFKEQ. This CDR3 has 19 residues. The CDR3 DNA sequence: TGTGCCAGCAGCCAAGATCATACGCGACTAGCGGGGATCTCAGATACGCAGTATTTT. This encodes CASSQDHTRLAGISDTQYF.

Note on this clone: One junction end does not reproduce the germline sequence, and a read error may be involved. V is TRBV9 and J is TRBJ2-3; 8 bases agree with TRBD2. Germline loops: CDR1 SGDLS, CDR2 YYNGEE. This CDR3 spans 12 amino acids. For the CDR3, the DNA is TGTGCCAGTAGCGGGATCACAGATACGCAGTATTTT. Protein sequence: CASSGITDTQYF.

The chain combines TRBV5-6 with TRBJ1-2, with 9 bases that match TRBD1. Unmatched junction bases numbered 5, after V lost 0 bases and J lost 5 bases. Germline V gene sequence: CDR1 SGHDT, CDR2 YYEEEE. CDR3 size: 15 residues. The CDR3 protein is CASSLAGQGQYGYTF. The DNA for the CDR3 is TGTGCCAGCAGCTTGGCCGGACAGGGGCAGTATGGCTACACCTTC. Complete variable domain (other parts from reference TRBV5-6 and TRBJ1-2): DAGVTQSPTHLIKTRGQQVTLRCSPKSGHDTVSWYQQALGQGPQFIFQYYEEEERQRGNFPDRFSGHQFPNYSSELNVNALLLGDSALYLCASSLAGQGQYGYTFGSGTRLTVV.

The J gene is TRBJ1-4, the V gene TRBV2; unclear D gene. Deletions cut 11 bases from V and 4 bases from J, with 14 bases between. Germline values: CDR1 SNHLY, CDR2 FYNNEI. This CDR3 is built from 13 residues. CDR3 bases: TGTGCCGGAAGAACAGCACGTAATGAAAAACTGTTTTTT. It codes for CAGRTARNEKLFF.

The chain is built from TRBV14 and TRBJ2-2; TRBD2 agrees at 7 bases. In germline, CDR1 is SGHDN, CDR2 FVKESK. V was pared by 4 bases and J by 2 bases, with 7 bases of the junction left unmatched. The length of the CDR3 is 16 residues. CDR3 DNA sequence: TGTGCCAGCAGCCTCCTGGGGAGGGATAACACCGGGGAGCTGTTTTTT. This gives the protein CASSLLGRDNTGELFF. Looking up the rest from reference TRBV14 and TRBJ2-2 gives the full variable domain: EAGVTQFPSHSVIEKGQTVTLRCDPISGHDNLYWYRRVMGKEIKFLLHFVKESKQDESGMPNNRFLAERTGGTYSTLKVQPAELEDSGVYFCASSLLGRDNTGELFFGEGSRLTVL.

This chain uses TRBV19 with TRBJ1-6; D gene uncertain. V was trimmed by 5 bases and J by 9 bases, leaving 8 bases between them. Germline V lookup: CDR1 LNHDA, CDR2 SQIVND (reference sequence). The CDR3 runs 12 residues. The CDR3 DNA is TGTGCCAGTAGTTTGGAGGGTTCACCCCTCCACTTT. It is translated as CASSLEGSPLHF.

Concerning this clone itself: Within the sample, other DNA sequences also encode this same CDR3. V gene TRBV30 combines with J gene TRBJ2-7; D unresolved. The CDR3 sequence is 11 residues long. CDR1 GTSNPN and CDR2 SVGIG come from the germline V gene (reference sequence). Trimming pared 0 bases from V and 3 bases from J, leaving 3 bases between. The chain's CDR3 is CAWSVRYEQYF. The CDR3 nucleotides read TGTGCCTGGAGTGTACGCTACGAGCAGTACTTC.

The chain combines TRBV7-2 with TRBJ2-3; 13 bases are a match to TRBD2. The CDR3 totals 16 residues. Germline-derived CDR1 and CDR2 are SGHTA and FQGNSA. Unmatched junction bases numbered 4, after V lost 5 bases and J lost 2 bases. CDR3 region: CASSKGLAGSTDTQYF. The CDR3, as DNA: TGTGCCAGCAGCAAGGGACTAGCGGGATCCACAGATACGCAGTATTTT.